The entry below gives a single T cell receptor beta chain sequence along with its context. What it recognizes is unknown. This sample stems from a study of a mutant IDH1 vaccine in newly diagnosed glioma. Study as a whole: Vaccine administration was initiated 4-6 weeks following radiotherapy alone, or with temozolomide cycles. Of the patients given treatment, approximately 60% were male and about 38% were female, and a mean age of around 44 years was recorded.

Study results and limitations: Of the patients, about 95% had vaccine-induced immune responses.

With V trimmed by 7 bases and J by 9 bases, 13 bases remained unmatched. Germline V gene sequence: CDR1 SGHAT, CDR2 FQNNGV. The CDR3 runs 14 residues. Sample time point: week 47, end of study. In the vaccine, a single dose held 300 ug of the mutant IDH1 20-mer peptide, along with topical imiquimod. Sequencing was performed with immunoSEQ multiplex PCR; in TCRdb, only in-frame clones are kept and a portion is missing. The sample shows about 34,000 clones, around nine tenths of them seen only once. The sample in question was PBMCs, obtained from a glioma patient whose treatment included an IDH1 peptide vaccine. The sequence was obtained from a woman between 35 and 50 years old with glioma. This chain connects TRBV11-2 to TRBJ2-3, with 7 bases aligning to TRBD2. As DNA, the CDR3 is TGTGCCAGCACCAGCGGGATAGCACAACGGACGCAGTATTTT. Protein product: CASTSGIAQRTQYF.